These T cell receptor beta chains were read from a single sample in a study of Ad26.COV2.S vaccination and SARS-CoV-2 variants. The data were produced by immunoSEQ multiplex PCR, yet TCRdb's version contains in-frame clones alone and is incomplete. The table includes 350,000 to 450,000 clones, around 92% detected once. Sequencing was performed on peripheral blood, taken in a trial of Ad26.COV2.S vaccine versus placebo. The source is a person aged 18-60 years who received the Ad26.COV2.S COVID-19 vaccine or a placebo. Both conserved end residues are part of each CDR3. D genes are given only for firm matches. The size entry is marked missing in some rows and otherwise reads once, few, many or a size class.

v_call	j_call	clone_size	d_call	cdr3_nt	cdr3_aa
TRBV12-3/TRBV12-4	TRBJ2-7	NA	NA	TGTGCCAGCAAGCCGGGACGGTACTACGAGCAGTACTTC	CASKPGRYYEQYF
TRBV3-1/TRBV3-2	TRBJ2-2	NA	NA	TGTGCCAGCAGCCTCCAGACAGGGAGGGTGACCGGGGAGCTGTTTTTT	CASSLQTGRVTGELFF
TRBV27	TRBJ2-4	NA	TRBD2	TGTGCCAGCAGCCCCCTACCCAGCGGGGGGCCCCCCGACATTCAGTACTTC	CASSPLPSGGPPDIQYF
TRBV3-1/TRBV3-2	TRBJ1-2	NA	TRBD1	TGTGCCAGCGCCAAAACAGGGGCCGTCTATGGCTACACCTTC	CASAKTGAVYGYTF
TRBV19	TRBJ2-5	NA	NA	TGTGCCAGTAGTAGACTATCCGATACAGTCGAGACCCAGTACTTC	CASSRLSDTVETQYF
TRBV28	TRBJ1-2	NA	NA	TGTGCCAGCAGTTTAGGACCAGGGGTGTTAGGTGGCTACACCTTC	CASSLGPGVLGGYTF
TRBV12-3/TRBV12-4	TRBJ1-1	NA	NA	TGTGCCAGCAGTCCAACAGGGAATGAAGCTTTCTTT	CASSPTGNEAFF
TRBV11-2	TRBJ2-5	NA	TRBD1	TGTGCCAGCAGCTTAGACACAGGGGGGAAGACCCAGTACTTC	CASSLDTGGKTQYF
TRBV4-1	TRBJ2-5	NA	TRBD2	TGCGCCAGCAGCCAAGAGTGGGTAGCGGGGGGGGACGGTCATGAGACCCAGTACTTC	CASSQEWVAGGDGHETQYF
TRBV7-9	TRBJ1-1	NA	TRBD1	TGTGCCAGCACCAAAGGGGGCCGTGAAGCTTTCTTT	CASTKGGREAFF
TRBV4-3	TRBJ2-2	NA	NA	TGCGCCAGCAGCCAAGTTACAGGGCTCACCGGGGAGCTGTTTTTT	CASSQVTGLTGELFF
TRBV20-1	TRBJ1-1	NA	NA	TGCAGTGCCTCCGACAGCACTGAAGCTTTCTTT	CSASDSTEAFF
TRBV6-2/TRBV6-3	TRBJ1-1	NA	NA	TGTGCCAGCAGTTACTTGGGGGGCAAGGGCACTGAAGCTTTCTTT	CASSYLGGKGTEAFF
TRBV4-1	TRBJ2-7	NA	NA	TGCGCCAGCAGCCAAGTCTACAGGGTCCACGAGCAGTACTTC	CASSQVYRVHEQYF
TRBV28	TRBJ2-5	NA	TRBD1	TGTGCCAGCAGCCGGACAGGGATGGAGACCCAGTACTTC	CASSRTGMETQYF
TRBV4-1	TRBJ2-3	NA	NA	TGCGCCAGCAGCCAAGAAGTGAGGGGGACAGATACGCAGTATTTT	CASSQEVRGTDTQYF
TRBV6-6	TRBJ2-7	NA	TRBD1	TGTGCCAGCAGACAGGGGCGAACCTACGAGCAGTACTTC	CASRQGRTYEQYF
TRBV27	TRBJ2-4	NA	NA	TGTGCCAGCATTGGGGCGGGCAAAAACATTCAGTACTTC	CASIGAGKNIQYF
TRBV7-9	TRBJ1-4	NA	TRBD1	TGTGCCAGCAGCTTAGCGGACAGGGGGGCTAATGAAAAACTGTTTTTT	CASSLADRGANEKLFF
TRBV7-9	TRBJ2-7	NA	NA	TGTGCCAGCAGCTACCTGACTGGACAGTTCGAGCAGTACTTC	CASSYLTGQFEQYF
TRBV14	TRBJ2-1	NA	NA	TGTGCCAGCAGCCACGTTTTAGAGCAGTTCTTC	CASSHVLEQFF
TRBV11-2	TRBJ2-5	NA	TRBD2	TGTGCCAGCAGCCCCCCGACTAGCGGGGGTGGAGAGACCCAGTACTTC	CASSPPTSGGGETQYF
TRBV4-3	TRBJ1-2	NA	NA	TGCGCCAGCAGCCAAGCTGGGGGCCCTTATGGCTACACCTTC	CASSQAGGPYGYTF
TRBV5-6	TRBJ1-6	NA	NA	TGTGCCAGCAGCTTGGTCCAGATGCCTAGTTCCTATAATTCACCCCTCCACTTT	CASSLVQMPSSYNSPLHF
TRBV7-2	TRBJ2-3	NA	NA	TGTGCCAGCAGCTTAGACACCTTTAGCACAGATACGCAGTATTTT	CASSLDTFSTDTQYF
TRBV28	TRBJ2-7	NA	NA	TGTGCCAGCAGTTTGAAAAGCTACGAGCAGTACTTC	CASSLKSYEQYF
TRBV11-3	TRBJ2-5	once	NA	TGTGCCAGCAGCTTATCAGGGGGACTTGGGCATGAGCGTCAGACCCAGTACTTC	CASSLSGGLGHERQTQYF
TRBV20-1	TRBJ2-3	NA	NA	TGCAGTGCTAGCCGCGGTGGTCGGTATTTT	CSASRGGRYF
TRBV9	TRBJ2-2	NA	NA	TGTGCCAGCAGGGATATAGGGACCGGGGAGCTGTTTTTT	CASRDIGTGELFF
TRBV30	TRBJ1-1	NA	TRBD1	TGTGCCCAATGGACAGGGGGCTGGGCTGAAGCTTTCTTT	CAQWTGGWAEAFF
TRBV27	TRBJ2-7	NA	TRBD1	TGTGCCAGCAGTATCCGGGACAGGGGCTACGAGCAGTACTTC	CASSIRDRGYEQYF
TRBV7-9	TRBJ1-1	NA	NA	TGTGCCAGCAGCTTCGGGACTTCGGGTGAAGCTTTCTTT	CASSFGTSGEAFF